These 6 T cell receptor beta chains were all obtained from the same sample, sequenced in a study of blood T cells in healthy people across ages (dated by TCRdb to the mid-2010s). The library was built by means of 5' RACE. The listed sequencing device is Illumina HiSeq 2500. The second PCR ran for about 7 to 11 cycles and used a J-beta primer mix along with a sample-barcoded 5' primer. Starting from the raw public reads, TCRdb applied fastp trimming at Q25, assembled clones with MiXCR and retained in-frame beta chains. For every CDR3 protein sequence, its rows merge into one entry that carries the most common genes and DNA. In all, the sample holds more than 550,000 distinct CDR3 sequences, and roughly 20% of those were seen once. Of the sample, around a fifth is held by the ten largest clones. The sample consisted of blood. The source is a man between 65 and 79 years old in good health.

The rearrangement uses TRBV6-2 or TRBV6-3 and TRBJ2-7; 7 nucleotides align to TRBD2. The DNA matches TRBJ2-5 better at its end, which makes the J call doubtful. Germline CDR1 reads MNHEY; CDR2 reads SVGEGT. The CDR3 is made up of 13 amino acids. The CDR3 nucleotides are TGTGCCAGCAGGGAAACTAGCGTGGAGACCCAGTACTTC. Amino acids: CASRETSVETQYF.

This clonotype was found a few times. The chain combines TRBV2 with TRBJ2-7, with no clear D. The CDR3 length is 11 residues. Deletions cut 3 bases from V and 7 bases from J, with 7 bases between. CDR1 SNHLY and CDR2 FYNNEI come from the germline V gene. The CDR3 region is CASSDWDEQYV. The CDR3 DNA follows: TGTGCCAGCAGTGATTGGGATGAGCAGTACGTC.

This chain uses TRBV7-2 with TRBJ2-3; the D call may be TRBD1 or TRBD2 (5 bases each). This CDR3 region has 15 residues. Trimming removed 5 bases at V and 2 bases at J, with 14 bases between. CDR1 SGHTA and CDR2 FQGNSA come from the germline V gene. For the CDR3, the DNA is TGTGCCAGCAGCGCCCGGGACGGAAACACAGATACGCAGTATTTT. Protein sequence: CASSARDGNTDTQYF.

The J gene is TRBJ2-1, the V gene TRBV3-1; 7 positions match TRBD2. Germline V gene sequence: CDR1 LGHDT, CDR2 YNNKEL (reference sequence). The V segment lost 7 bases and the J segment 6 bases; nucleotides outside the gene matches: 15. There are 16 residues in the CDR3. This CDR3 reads CASTPRVFWGGNEQFF. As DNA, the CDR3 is TGTGCCAGCACGCCAAGAGTCTTTTGGGGGGGCAATGAGCAGTTCTTC.

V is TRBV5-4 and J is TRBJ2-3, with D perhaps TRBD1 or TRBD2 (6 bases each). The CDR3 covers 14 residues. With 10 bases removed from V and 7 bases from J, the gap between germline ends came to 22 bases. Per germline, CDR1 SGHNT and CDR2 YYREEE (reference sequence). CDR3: CASWRDTDRYTQYF. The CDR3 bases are TGTGCCTCGTGGAGGGACACGGACCGATATACGCAGTATTTT.

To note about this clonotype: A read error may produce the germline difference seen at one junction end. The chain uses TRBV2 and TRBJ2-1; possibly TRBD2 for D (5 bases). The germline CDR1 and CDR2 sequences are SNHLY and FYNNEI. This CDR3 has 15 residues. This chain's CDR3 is CASSEGSSSSNEQLF. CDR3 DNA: TGTGCCAGCAGTGAAGGCTCTAGCTCGTCCAATGAGCAGCTCTTC.